This T cell receptor (beta chain) is from a study of CD8 T cells in Susac syndrome (dated by TCRdb to 2018 to 2020). For the study in its entirety: The study used repertoire sequencing to test whether antigen drove CD8+ T cell activation and differentiation in Susac syndrome.

Details on this clonotype: The antigen this receptor binds is unknown. It has no much larger one-base neighbor in the sample; base qualities were not kept.

Reading from cysteine to phenylalanine, the CDR3 counts 12 amino acids. Of the read, only the CDR3 DNA is kept; its 36 bases are in frame from base 1. V lost 0 bases and J lost 6 bases; the stretch between them is 6 bases long. Via the germline V gene (reference sequence), CDR1 is LGHDT and CDR2 YNNKEL. High-throughput TCR beta sequencing profiled peripheral blood CD8+ and CD4+ T cells from healthy donors, Susac syndrome patients and multiple sclerosis patients. The healthy donors served as controls matched for age and sex. Bulk CD8+ and CD4+ T cells were purified magnetically by negative isolation, whereas CD8+ TEMRA cells were enriched by FACS. Blood was collected in EDTA tubes and processed within 24 hours, with PBMCs isolated through density gradient centrifugation. PBMCs destined for TCR sequencing were cryopreserved in liquid nitrogen and later thawed in a 37 °C water bath. The sorted or isolated CD4+, CD8+ and CD8+ TEMRA cells had a purity of 90% or higher.

Beyond this particular receptor, the publication reports: The number of individuals in the TCR sequencing and HLA analysis was acknowledged as relatively small.

RNA was extracted with the RNeasy kit and about 0.45 to 1 ug was reverse transcribed using random hexamers. The immunoSEQ multiplex PCR assay, covering 54 Vbeta and 13 Jbeta segments, was used to amplify TCR beta CDR3 regions. To correct PCR amplification bias, a synthetic template baseline was used for both primer optimization and computational correction. Regarding the original processing steps: Only productive sequences were kept, with reads annotated to V, D and J genes according to IMGT and analyzed in immunoSEQ Analyzer. Clonality was calculated as one minus the Shannon entropy normalized by log2 of the number of productive unique sequences. For each patient and control, public and private clones were evaluated among the 100 most prevalent clones. Susac-specific clones were defined as absent from healthy and MS cohorts, around 970 published viral clones and other ImmuneACCESS disease sequences. TCRdb reran the public reads through fastp at Q25 and MiXCR, keeping productive beta chains. Rows with a matching CDR3 protein are joined into one entry that keeps the most common DNA and genes. The V and J calls, along with clone size, are taken from TCRdb and not from the paper's own processing. Here the sample has 180,000 or so distinct CDR3 sequences; around 94% occur a single time. The leading ten clones occupy 0.14% of the sample.

The sequence links TRBV3-1 to TRBJ2-7, with the D gene too uncertain to name. The TCR comes from a human donor in good health. The sequencing input was CD4+ T cells from PBMCs. The sequenced DNA is TGTGCCAGCAGCCAAGATGTTTCCGAGCAGTACTTC. It translates to CASSQDVSEQYF.